This entry lists 3 T cell receptor beta chains sequenced from one sample in a study of OX40 agonist ivuxolimab in advanced cancers. Sequenced by immunoSEQ multiplex PCR; TCRdb stores in-frame clones only, minus some. The sample holds tens of thousands of clones, roughly 80% seen once. The sequencing here drew on CD4+ or CD8+ T cells sorted from blood, taken in a trial of the OX40 agonist ivuxolimab. All receptors derive from an adult with an advanced solid tumor such as melanoma, head and neck, liver or kidney cancer.

V and J are TRBV2 and TRBJ2-7; the D gene is possibly TRBD1 (5 bases). The CDR3 length is 14 residues. CDR1 SNHLY and CDR2 FYNNEI come from the germline V gene. The V gene lost 7 bases and the J gene lost 0 bases, with 13 bases spanning the gap. The CDR3 DNA follows: TGTGCCAGCAAGGGGTGGGGAAACTCCTACGAGCAGTACTTC. Translation: CASKGWGNSYEQYF.

The chain recombines TRBV28 with TRBJ2-7, with TRBD1 identical over 8 bases. CDR3 size: 15 residues. Per the germline V gene, CDR1 is MDHEN and CDR2 is SYDVKM. The V and J ends lost 7 bases and 0 bases, in that order; junction bases with no gene match: 8. The CDR3 bases are TGTGCCAGCACCATGACAGGGGCAAGCTCCTACGAGCAGTACTTC. This translates into CASTMTGASSYEQYF. Using reference TRBV28 and TRBJ2-7 for the parts outside the CDR3, the full variable domain is DVKVTQSSRYLVKRTGEKVFLECVQDMDHENMFWYRQDPGLGLRLIYFSYDVKMKEKGDIPEGYSVSREKKERFSLILESASTNQTSMYLCASTMTGASSYEQYFGPGTRLTVT.

The chain employs TRBV7-8 and TRBJ2-4; D is perhaps TRBD2 (6 bases). The germline gives CDR1 SGHVS, CDR2 FQNEAQ. This CDR3 is 16 amino acids long. V was trimmed by 4 bases and J by 3 bases, leaving 16 bases between them. The CDR3 nucleotides are TGTGCCAGCAGCTGGAAAGGAGGGTTTGGCAAAAACATTCAGTACTTC. Residues: CASSWKGGFGKNIQYF.